Sequencing of this T cell receptor (beta chain) was carried out in a study of tumor and adjacent non-tumor tissue in lung cancer. Turning to the study itself: Stage I to III disease affected 9 to 10 men and roughly five women aged roughly 31 to 80.

A remark on this clonotype: This sequence may be a read error, since a much larger clone differs from it by one base.

The CDR3 extends over 15 amino acids. Trimming pared 5 bases from V and 0 bases from J, leaving 14 bases between. This sample's RNA came from whole unsorted tissue. The normal lung tissue was taken more than 3 cm from the tumor edge. A modified ARM-PCR protocol with three rounds of nested PCR amplified TCRbeta. Using its own MiXCR run on the multiplex PCR reads, TCRdb lists one record per CDR3 protein. The sample lists 60,000 to 85,000 distinct CDR3 sequences, around 80% seen once, with less than 50% in the top ten. The chain is built from TRBV12-3 or TRBV12-4 and TRBJ2-7; D not resolved. The sequencing sample was made of distant non-tumor lung tissue. The sequence derives from a man between 65 and 79 years old with non-small cell lung cancer. CDR3 DNA: TGTGCCAGCAGTATTGGTGCCCAGTTCTCCTACGAGCAGTACTTC. Translating it yields CASSIGAQFSYEQYF.